This is a list of T cell receptor beta chains from one sample in a study of glioma-infiltrating T cells after dendritic cell vaccination. This table comes from immunoSEQ multiplex PCR, and its TCRdb copy is limited to in-frame clones, with some not included. Of roughly 98,000 clones in the sample, under 90% were seen once. Sequenced here: blood, sampled before dendritic cell vaccination. Source of these receptors: a human donor with glioblastoma. Both conserved end residues are part of each CDR3. The D gene is left open where the match is weak. Clone sizes are given selectively: once, few, many, or a class where the clone is expanded.

j_gene | v_gene | abundance | d_gene | CDR3nt | CDR3aa
TRBJ1-2 | TRBV30 | few | NA | TGTGCCTGGAGCCCGTCCAGCGACGGCCGCTATGGCTACACCTTC | CAWSPSSDGRYGYTF
TRBJ1-1 | TRBV27 | NA | NA | TGTGCCAGCAATCCTCAAAAGGGGGTGAACACTGAAGCTTTCTTT | CASNPQKGVNTEAFF
TRBJ2-1 | TRBV5-1 | NA | TRBD2 | TGCGCCAGCAGCCCGTCAACCGGGACTAGCGGGGGGGCTGGCTACAATGAGCAGTTCTTC | CASSPSTGTSGGAGYNEQFF
TRBJ2-7 | TRBV7-3 | NA | NA | TGTGCCAGCAGCTTAACGCACGGGAGCTCCTACGAGCAGTACTTC | CASSLTHGSSYEQYF
TRBJ2-7 | TRBV10-3 | NA | NA | TGTGCCATCAGCTACGGTGGGGCAGTGGCCGACTACGAGCAGTACTTC | CAISYGGAVADYEQYF
TRBJ1-2 | TRBV2 | NA | NA | TGTGCCAGCAGTGATTCGTCAGGGGCTGGCTACACCTTC | CASSDSSGAGYTF
TRBJ2-1 | TRBV28 | NA | TRBD1 | TGTGCCAGCAGTTTGGGCCGGACAGGGGATAATGAGCAGTTCTTC | CASSLGRTGDNEQFF
TRBJ1-5 | TRBV19 | few | NA | TGTGCCAGTAGGAAGAAGGGGAACAGGGCCAGCAATCAGCCCCAGCATTTT | CASRKKGNRASNQPQHF
TRBJ1-2 | TRBV11-2 | once | TRBD1 | TGTGCCAGCAGCTTAGGACAGGGCCTAACGTATGGCTACACCTTC | CASSLGQGLTYGYTF
TRBJ2-5 | TRBV18 | NA | TRBD1 | TGTGCCAGCTCACCCTACCTCGGGCAGGGGGTAGAGACCCAGTACTTC | CASSPYLGQGVETQYF
TRBJ2-1 | TRBV11-2 | NA | TRBD2 | TGTGCCAGCAGCTTCCCTCCTAGCGGGGGGAACAATGAGCAGTTCTTC | CASSFPPSGGNNEQFF
TRBJ1-3 | TRBV29-1 | NA | NA | TGCAGCGTTGTAGTCGACTCTGGAAACACCATATATTTT | CSVVVDSGNTIYF
TRBJ1-3 | TRBV7-9 | few | NA | TGTGCCAGCAGCTTAGGGAGAGTCTCTGGAAACACCATATATTTT | CASSLGRVSGNTIYF
TRBJ2-7 | TRBV28 | NA | TRBD2 | TGTGCCAGCAGTTTCGGGGGGGCCAACTCCTACGAGCAGTACTTC | CASSFGGANSYEQYF
TRBJ1-4 | TRBV9 | NA | TRBD1 | TGTGCCAGCAGCCCGTGGGACAGGGGGATTGAAAAACTGTTTTTT | CASSPWDRGIEKLFF
TRBJ2-3 | TRBV7-2 | NA | TRBD2 | TGTGCCAGCAGCCTCGGGAGCGGGGGGGCTACAGATACGCAGTATTTT | CASSLGSGGATDTQYF
TRBJ2-1 | TRBV9 | NA | NA | TGTGCCAGCAGCGTTCCGAATGACGCGGGGGCCGACAATGAGCAGTTCTTC | CASSVPNDAGADNEQFF
TRBJ2-7 | TRBV4-1 | NA | TRBD2 | TGCGCCAGCAGCCAAGATGATCGTCGAGCGGGGGGCCCCGAGCAGTACTTC | CASSQDDRRAGGPEQYF
TRBJ1-2 | TRBV5-1 | NA | NA | TGCGCCAGCAGCTTGGCCCGGCAGGGGACCCATTCTAACTATGGCTACACCTTC | CASSLARQGTHSNYGYTF
TRBJ1-1 | TRBV19 | NA | NA | TGTGCCAGTAGTATCGGGGGGAACACTGAAGCTTTCTTT | CASSIGGNTEAFF
TRBJ2-7 | TRBV7-6 | NA | TRBD2 | TGTGCCAGCAGCTTAGTGGCAAGCGGGATCAGGGAGCAGTACTTC | CASSLVASGIREQYF
TRBJ2-1 | TRBV28 | NA | TRBD1 | TGTGCCAGCAGCGGGACAGTCCCTCGGCACAATGAGCAGTTCTTC | CASSGTVPRHNEQFF
TRBJ2-7 | TRBV2 | NA | NA | TGTGCCAGCAGTGGGGCAGGTAGCTCCTACGAGCAGTACTTC | CASSGAGSSYEQYF
TRBJ2-2 | TRBV5-4 | NA | TRBD1 | TGTGCCAGCAGCGCGGACAGGGGAGGGACCGGGGAGCTGTTTTTT | CASSADRGGTGELFF
TRBJ2-7 | TRBV5-1 | NA | NA | TGCGCCAGCAGGATGACAGACTCCTACGAGCAGTACTTC | CASRMTDSYEQYF
TRBJ2-1 | TRBV5-6 | NA | TRBD2 | TGTGCCAGCAGCTTTTTATTATCTAGCGGGGGAACTTACAATGAGCAGTTCTTC | CASSFLLSSGGTYNEQFF
TRBJ1-2 | TRBV6-5 | NA | NA | TGTGCCAGCAGCTCCTGGGGGGATGGCTACACCTTC | CASSSWGDGYTF
TRBJ2-2 | TRBV15 | NA | NA | TGTGCCACCAGCAGAGCCACAGGGGGGGGCGGGGAGCTGTTTTTT | CATSRATGGGGELFF
TRBJ1-4 | TRBV7-9 | NA | TRBD1 | TGTGCCAGCAGCTTGCCAGGGGGTAATGAAAAACTGTTTTTT | CASSLPGGNEKLFF
TRBJ1-6 | TRBV18 | NA | NA | TGTGCCAGCTCACCGGACAGTCTAAATTCACCCCTCCACTTT | CASSPDSLNSPLHF
TRBJ2-5 | TRBV7-3 | NA | TRBD1 | TGTGCCAGCAGCTTAGAGTCCAGGGGGCGCGGGGAGACCCAGTACTTC | CASSLESRGRGETQYF
TRBJ2-7 | TRBV9 | NA | TRBD1 | TGTGCCAGCAGCGTAGAAGGGACAGAGCTCTACGAGCAGTACTTC | CASSVEGTELYEQYF
TRBJ2-7 | TRBV5-1 | NA | NA | TGCGCCAGCAGCTTGGACGGACTTCCCCTCTACGAGCAGTACTTC | CASSLDGLPLYEQYF
TRBJ1-1 | TRBV2 | NA | NA | TGTGCCAGCAGTGTAGACTTGGCGGTCACTGAAGCTTTCTTT | CASSVDLAVTEAFF
TRBJ2-7 | TRBV5-4 | NA | NA | TGTGCCAGCAGCTTGGGAGGGGACTTCTACGAGCAGTACTTC | CASSLGGDFYEQYF